This T cell receptor beta chain is drawn from a study of T-cell memory formation after mild COVID-19. Overall study context: TCR clusters were mostly donor specific. General study results and limits: The study found balanced CD4/CD8 in clones contracting day 15 to 85 and a CD4+ lean in later expanders.

MiXCR was run by TCRdb on the 5' RACE reads, yielding one entry per CDR3 protein. The sample has about 400,000 distinct CDR3 sequences; approximately 18% are singletons. Germline V gene data show CDR1 as SGHVS and CDR2 as FQNEAQ. This CDR3 has 14 residues. Trimming at V came to 2 bases and at J to 4 bases, leaving 5 bases not matched to a gene. Comment on this clonotype: Its antigen is as yet unknown.

Sequencing input: PBMCs or a T cell subset sorted from them (not recorded which). The TCR comes from a man aged 18 to 35 who had mild COVID-19 (a few samples of this study predate the infection). Cell type and time point are not known. This chain links TRBV7-8 with TRBJ2-7, with 7 bases matching TRBD2. CDR3 loop: CASSLYGGGYEQYF. CDR3 in DNA: TGTGCCAGCAGCTTATATGGGGGAGGGTACGAGCAGTACTTC.